The T cell receptor (beta chain) described here comes from a study of Ad26.COV2.S vaccination and SARS-CoV-2 variants. As for the study in general: The Ad26.COV2.S arm of the COV1001 trial was where the donor was placed. Regarding the study as a whole: Comparability of non-spike TCR breadth was observed across vaccine and placebo recipients. Spike-specific TCR breadth in vaccine recipients exceeded that seen in placebo recipients.

Sequencing used immunoSEQ multiplex PCR; TCRdb keeps in-frame clones, though not all of them. Among some 300,000 clones listed, 85% were seen once. Regarding treatment: roughly 18 received Ad26.COV2.S at low or high dose, single or two shots; 5 received placebo; per-sample allocation not given. Collection of samples fell on day 63 after the first vaccine or placebo injection. The CDR3 is 14 residues long. The V gene's germline CDR1 is SGDLS and CDR2 YYNGEE. The ends lost 7 bases at V and 6 bases at J; junction bases unmatched: 10. About this clone: The antigen is unknown.

This chain uses TRBV9 with TRBJ2-1; the match to TRBD1 covers 7 bases. This TCR was recovered from a person aged 18-65 years who received the Ad26.COV2.S COVID-19 vaccine or a placebo. The input for sequencing was peripheral blood, taken in a trial of Ad26.COV2.S vaccine versus placebo. The CDR3 DNA sequence: TGTGCCAGCGAGACCCGTAGGGGGCTCAATGAGCAGTTCTTC. Amino acids: CASETRRGLNEQFF.